The 26 T cell receptor beta chains below all came from one sample that was sequenced in a study of CD8 T cells in ankylosing spondylitis. General study results and limits: For ankylosing spondylitis blood, a TCR beta motif of 8 or 9 highly homologous variants appeared characteristic.

TCRdb used MiXCR to reprocess the 5' RACE reads, holding one entry per CDR3 protein. The sample records a few hundred thousand distinct CDR3 sequences, 15% to 20% being singletons. No antigen is known for these receptors. The specimen was blood, either unsorted or a sorted T cell fraction (not recorded which). All receptors derive from a male donor with ankylosing spondylitis.

This clonotype was observed a handful of times. The chain uses TRBV6-2 or TRBV6-3 and TRBJ2-6; 8 positions agree with TRBD2. Per the germline V gene, CDR1 is MNHEY and CDR2 is SVGEGT. The CDR3 loop spans 20 amino acids. Trimming took 7 bases from V and 0 from J; bases not matched to a gene: 17. DNA of the CDR3: TGTGCCAGCACCTCACGAGGGTCTAGCGGGCCTTTCTCTGGGGCCAACGTCCTGACTTTC. It is translated as CASTSRGSSGPFSGANVLTF.

The chain has TRBV7-8 and TRBJ1-1; the match to TRBD1 covers 12 bases. This CDR3 comprises 17 residues. V shed 5 bases, J shed 0 bases, and the junction held 7 bases outside the gene matches. Per germline, CDR1 SGHVS and CDR2 FQNEAQ. The CDR3, as DNA: TGTGCCAGCAGCCAAGCCGGGACAGGGGGCTTGAACACTGAAGCTTTCTTT. This codes for CASSQAGTGGLNTEAFF. Together with reference TRBV7-8 and TRBJ1-1, the CDR3 gives the full variable domain: GAGVSQSPRYKVAKRGQDVALRCDPISGHVSLFWYQQALGQGPEFLTYFQNEAQLDKSGLPSDRFFAERPEGSVSTLKIQRTQQEDSAVYLCASSQAGTGGLNTEAFFGQGTRLTVV.

The chain combines TRBV5-5 with TRBJ1-5; a weak D match, TRBD1 (6 bases). Trimming cost V 4 bases and J 1 base, with 12 bases left between them. CDR3 length: 15 residues. Germline loops: CDR1 SGHKS, CDR2 YYEKEE (reference sequence). CDR3 coding DNA: TGTGCCAGCAGCCTGACAGGACAAAGCAATCAGCCCCAGCATTTT. Translated, it gives CASSLTGQSNQPQHF.

This clonotype showed up just a few times. The chain couples TRBV28 to TRBJ1-2, with TRBD1 matching 10 bases. J lost 2 bases, V lost 10 bases, and 7 bases had no gene match. The CDR3 has 14 amino acids. Germline V lookup: CDR1 MDHEN, CDR2 SYDVKM. The CDR3 loop reads CATAGGQGNYGYTF. In nucleotides, the CDR3 is TGTGCCACCGCGGGGGGACAGGGGAACTATGGCTACACCTTC.

This clonotype was seen repeatedly, ten times or more. The rearrangement uses TRBV12-3 or TRBV12-4 and TRBJ1-5, with D possibly TRBD1 on 6 matching bases. The CDR3 contains 15 residues. V lost 2 bases and J 3 bases, leaving 11 bases between the germline ends. The CDR3: CASSLMGATNQPQHF. CDR3 coding DNA: TGTGCCAGCAGTTTAATGGGGGCTACCAATCAGCCCCAGCATTTT.

The chain employs TRBV7-3 and TRBJ2-1; no clear D gene. The V gene's germline CDR1 is SGHTA and CDR2 FQGTGA. The CDR3 spans 13 residues. V was clipped by 0 bases and J by 10 bases, with 10 bases between them. The CDR3 DNA reads TGTGCCAGCAGCTTAACGGAATCTTGGGAGCAGTTCTTC. This translates into CASSLTESWEQFF.

The sample holds a few counts of this clonotype. The chain has TRBV4-3 and TRBJ2-2; D might be TRBD1 or TRBD2, each matching 5 bases. V was shortened by 4 bases and J by 7 bases, with 19 bases between the two germline ends. Germline lookup yields CDR1 LGHNA and CDR2 YSLEER. The length of the CDR3 is 16 residues. The CDR3 sequence is CASSPQRRAGGGELFF. The CDR3 bases are TGCGCCAGCAGCCCCCAGCGGAGAGCTGGGGGCGGGGAGCTGTTTTTT.

The CDR3 reads CASSLAPKGDQPQHF. DNA of the CDR3: TGTGCCAGCAGTTTAGCCCCAAAAGGAGATCAGCCCCAGCATTTT. The gene calls are TRBV27 and TRBJ1-5; D call uncertain. V was clipped by 2 bases and J by 5 bases, with 13 bases between them. Per the germline V gene, CDR1 is MNHEY and CDR2 is SMNVEV (reference sequence). The CDR3 runs to 15 residues.

About this clonotype itself: A much larger clone lies one base from this, so it may be a read error. The rearrangement links TRBV28 to TRBJ2-7, with D perhaps TRBD1 or TRBD2 (5 bases each). Trimming left V 0 bases short and J 3 bases short, with 21 bases between. Germline V gives CDR1 MDHEN, CDR2 SYDVKM. The CDR3 has 18 residues. CDR3 in DNA: TGTGCCAGCAGTTTATGGGCAGCCATGGGGGATACCTGCTACGAGCAGTACTTC. Amino acid sequence: CASSLWAAMGDTCYEQYF. The entire variable domain, with the rest obtained from reference TRBV28 and TRBJ2-7, is as follows: DVKVTQSSRYLVKRTGEKVFLECVQDMDHENMFWYRQDPGLGLRLIYFSYDVKMKEKGDIPEGYSVSREKKERFSLILESASTNQTSMYLCASSLWAAMGDTCYEQYFGPGTRLTVT.

The chain recombines TRBV29-1 with TRBJ2-1, with TRBD1 matching 12 bases. After removal of 3 bases from V and 9 bases from J, the junction contained 6 bases not matched to a gene. There are 14 residues in the CDR3. CDR1 is SQVTM and CDR2 is ANQGSEA in the germline V gene. The CDR3 loop reads CSVEGQGASGEQFF. In DNA form, the CDR3 reads TGCAGCGTTGAGGGACAGGGGGCCAGTGGTGAGCAGTTCTTC.

This clonotype appeared a few times. This rearrangement joins TRBV29-1 to TRBJ1-2; TRBD1 aligns across 7 bases. V lost 1 base, J lost 4 bases, and 6 bases stayed unmatched. Germline CDR1 SQVTM, CDR2 ANQGSEA. The CDR3 is 14 amino acids. CDR3 amino acids: CSVEVPGQIYGYTF. DNA of the CDR3: TGCAGCGTTGAAGTCCCGGGACAGATCTATGGCTACACCTTC. Using reference TRBV29-1 and TRBJ1-2 for the parts outside the CDR3, the full variable domain is SAVISQKPSRDICQRGTSLTIQCQVDSQVTMMFWYRQQPGQSLTLIATANQGSEATYESGFVIDKFPISRPNLTFSTLTVSNMSPEDSSIYLCSVEVPGQIYGYTFGSGTRLTVV.

The chain recombines TRBV29-1 with TRBJ2-1; 7 nucleotides align to TRBD2. CDR3 size: 13 residues. The J segment lost 9 bases and the V segment lost 7 bases, leaving 12 bases of the junction unmatched. Germline V gives CDR1 SQVTM, CDR2 ANQGSEA. CDR3 protein: CSALAVVMGEQFF. The DNA for the CDR3 is TGCAGCGCTCTAGCGGTTGTTATGGGTGAGCAGTTCTTC.

This clonotype was counted a single time. The CDR3 sequence: CASTRGGYTF. CDR3 in DNA: TGTGCCAGTACCCGGGGGGGCTACACCTTC. The V gene is TRBV19, the J gene TRBJ1-2; a weak D match, TRBD1 (5 bases). Per the germline V gene, CDR1 is LNHDA and CDR2 is SQIVND (reference sequence). V dropped 7 bases and J dropped 8 bases, with 8 bases sitting between them. The CDR3 extends over 10 amino acids.

The chain has TRBV29-1 and TRBJ1-1; D is perhaps TRBD1 (5 bases). Germline V gene sequence: CDR1 SQVTM, CDR2 ANQGSEA. V lost 5 bases and J 5 bases, leaving 21 bases between the germline ends. CDR3 size: 15 residues. This CDR3 reads CSVLISGGINTEAFF. CDR3 sequence (DNA): TGCAGCGTTCTGATTAGTGGGGGAATCAATACTGAAGCTTTCTTT.

This clonotype has just a few counts. The genes are TRBV7-9 and TRBJ2-1; TRBD2 agrees at 7 bases. The J segment lost 4 bases and the V segment lost 8 bases, leaving 11 bases of the junction unmatched. Germline values: CDR1 SEHNR, CDR2 FQNEAQ (reference sequence). This CDR3 is 15 amino acids long. CDR3 in DNA: TGTGCCAGCTCCCCGGCGGGAGAGAAATACAATGAGCAGTTCTTC. Protein sequence: CASSPAGEKYNEQFF.

This clonotype came up a few times. V usage is TRBV27 and J usage is TRBJ2-3, with D uncertain. Germline CDR1 reads MNHEY; CDR2 reads SMNVEV (reference sequence). Trimming stripped 1 base from V and 2 bases from J, with 13 bases between. The CDR3 has 16 residues. CDR3 in amino acids: CASSLLAELLTDTQYF. For the CDR3, the DNA is TGTGCCAGCAGTTTATTGGCGGAATTACTCACAGATACGCAGTATTTT.

The chain uses TRBV12-3 or TRBV12-4 and TRBJ2-1, with 9 bases that match TRBD2. The V and J ends lost 6 bases and 3 bases, in that order; junction bases with no gene match: 6. CDR3 length: 15 residues. DNA of the CDR3: TGTGCCAGCAGATCACTAGCGGGTGGCTACAATGAGCAGTTCTTC. This sequence encodes CASRSLAGGYNEQFF.

V usage is TRBV9 and J usage is TRBJ2-1; no clear D. Trimming pared 0 bases from V and 2 bases from J, leaving 3 bases between. Germline lookup yields CDR1 SGDLS and CDR2 YYNGEE. The CDR3 is 13 residues long. DNA for the CDR3: TGTGCCAGCAGCGTAGGAGCCTACAATGAGCAGTTCTTC. The encoded protein is CASSVGAYNEQFF.

This clonotype came up many times. The rearrangement links TRBV25-1 to TRBJ2-1, with D perhaps TRBD1 or TRBD2 (5 bases each). V lost 4 bases and J lost 10, with 11 bases in between. The CDR3 is 12 amino acids. Germline values: CDR1 MGHDK, CDR2 SYGVNS. The CDR3 sequence: CASSAGTFEQFF. The CDR3 region has the DNA TGTGCCAGCAGTGCGGGGACCTTCGAGCAGTTCTTC.

This clonotype turned up a few times. V gene TRBV4-2 combines with J gene TRBJ2-1, with 11 bases aligning to TRBD2. The CDR3 has 17 amino acids. J was trimmed by 7 bases and V by 1 base; bases with no gene match: 9. Germline assignment: CDR1 LGHNA and CDR2 YNFKEQ. The DNA for the CDR3 is TGTGCCAGCAGCCAAGTACCGGGACTAGCGGATGGTAATGAGCAGTTCTTC. It translates to CASSQVPGLADGNEQFF.

V usage is TRBV9 and J usage is TRBJ2-7; tentatively, D is TRBD1 or TRBD2 (5 bases each). Germline CDR1 and CDR2: SGDLS and YYNGEE. The CDR3 extends over 16 amino acids. V lost 1 base and J 4 bases, leaving 18 bases between the germline ends. CDR3 residues: CASSVSSGTLEYEQYF. CDR3 in DNA: TGTGCCAGCAGCGTATCTTCCGGGACCTTAGAGTACGAGCAGTACTTC.

The gene calls are TRBV29-1 and TRBJ2-1, with 10 bases that match TRBD2. The CDR3 runs to 15 residues. Germline V gene data show CDR1 as SQVTM and CDR2 as ANQGSEA. V shed 3 bases, J shed 0 bases, and the junction held 2 bases outside the gene matches. Here the CDR3 reads CSVETSGFSYNEQFF. The CDR3 DNA follows: TGCAGCGTTGAGACTAGCGGGTTCTCCTACAATGAGCAGTTCTTC.

The V and J genes are TRBV9 and TRBJ1-1, with a possible D match to TRBD1 (5 bases). CDR1 SGDLS and CDR2 YYNGEE come from the germline V gene. This CDR3 spans 15 amino acids. The V end lost 0 bases, the J end lost 5 bases, and 14 bases lay between the germline ends. The CDR3 sequence is CASSVVGASGTEAFF. As DNA, the CDR3 is TGTGCCAGCAGCGTAGTAGGGGCGTCGGGTACTGAAGCTTTCTTT.

This rearrangement joins TRBV20-1 to TRBJ2-1; D may correspond to TRBD1 or TRBD2 (6 bases each). Trimming took off 6 bases at V and 4 bases at J, with 16 bases between the two ends. The CDR3 runs to 14 residues. Germline CDR1 is DFQATT and CDR2 is SNEGSKA (reference sequence). The DNA for the CDR3 is TGCAGTGCAGCGTGGGGGGCAAGATACAATGAGCAGTTCTTC. This translates into CSAAWGARYNEQFF.

The chain employs TRBV25-1 and TRBJ2-3, with D perhaps TRBD2 (6 bases). CDR1 and CDR2 (germline): MGHDK, SYGVNS. With 4 bases removed from V and 6 bases from J, the gap between germline ends came to 11 bases. CDR3 length equals 13 residues. The CDR3 loop is CASSGLGWDTQYF. Written as DNA, the CDR3 is TGTGCCAGCAGTGGACTAGGGTGGGATACGCAGTATTTT.

The table lists this clonotype with a few counts. The chain is built from TRBV7-9 and TRBJ2-4, with D possibly being TRBD1 (8 bases). Trimming cost V 4 bases and J 0 bases, with 16 bases left between them. Germline CDR1 and CDR2: SEHNR and FQNEAQ (reference sequence). This CDR3 comprises 17 residues. Here the CDR3 DNA reads TGTGCCAGCAGCTCCGACAGGGGAGGGATAGCCAAAAACATTCAGTACTTC. As protein: CASSSDRGGIAKNIQYF.